This T cell receptor beta chain was captured in a study of blood T cell repertoires in COVID-19. Overall study: PBMCs, B-cell-depleted T cells, or T cells were the source of the cDNA or gDNA that made up the material.

The V segment lost 0 bases and the J segment 6 bases; nucleotides outside the gene matches: 5. The CDR3 loop spans 15 amino acids. The germline V gene has CDR1 GTSNPN and CDR2 SVGIG (reference sequence). Source study methods: Cell counts per sample came from amplifying reference gene primers. The repertoire was sequenced with immunoSEQ multiplex PCR; TCRdb's copy has only in-frame clones and lacks some. V and J calls and clone size are as listed in that table; D and trimming were resolved from the DNA. The profile shows 35,000 to 45,000 clones, around three quarters of them singletons. This sequence joins TRBV30 and TRBJ1-5; TRBD1 agrees at 10 bases. The TCR originated in a woman of 80 years or more with acute or convalescent COVID-19. Sequenced material: peripheral blood. The CDR3 DNA reads as TGTGCCTGGAGTGTCCGGACAGGGGGAGGTCAGCCCCAGCATTTT. It encodes CAWSVRTGGGQPQHF.